This T cell receptor beta chain was documented in a study of blood T cell repertoires in COVID-19. The overall study: The cDNA or gDNA used as material had been derived from T cells, B-cell-depleted T cells, or PBMCs.

Some clones are missing from TCRdb's copy, which holds only in-frame ones; the method was immunoSEQ multiplex PCR. This table holds roughly 380,000 clones, roughly 90% found once. Two negative PCRs, clearance, or symptom resolution characterized the recovered Cohort 3 donors. Germline CDR1 is SGHAT and CDR2 is FQNNGV. The CDR3 is 13 amino acids. As to this clone: A junction end diverges from the germline sequence, so it may reflect a read error.

The material sequenced was PBMCs or T cells enriched from blood (not recorded which). The sequence derives from a woman between 25 and 40 years old who had recovered from COVID-19. The chain is built from TRBV11-2 and TRBJ1-2, with 8 bases fitting TRBD1. The CDR3 nucleotides are TGTACCAGCAGCTTGACAGGGGAGGTGGGCTACACCTTC. Translated, it gives CTSSLTGEVGYTF.